What follows are 26 T cell receptor beta chains derived from one specimen sequenced in a study of CD8+CD57+ T cells in acquired aplastic anemia. Investigators profiled TCR beta VDJ and CDR3 from genomic DNA template. In TCRdb, the reads were re-called with MiXCR into one record per CDR3 protein. The sample includes around 250,000 distinct CDR3 sequences, around 60% of them seen just once. The material sequenced was sorted CD4+, CD8+, or CD8+CD57+ T cells (not recorded which) from PBMCs. The source is a human donor with severe aplastic anemia or a healthy control (not recorded which).

A note on this clonotype: Relative to the germline gene, one junction end is altered; a read error may explain this. The chain couples TRBV7-9 to TRBJ2-2; TRBD2 matches 8 bases. Germline V gives CDR1 SEHNR, CDR2 FQNEAQ (reference sequence). The CDR3 covers 15 residues. CDR3 coding DNA: TGTGCCAGCAGCTTAGTTAGCGGGAACACCGAGGAGCTGTTTTTT. Translated, it gives CASSLVSGNTEELFF.

The chain joins TRBV7-2 to TRBJ2-1; no clear D. The CDR3 totals 15 residues. CDR1 and CDR2 (germline): SGHTA, FQGNSA. With 1 base removed from V and 7 bases from J, the gap between germline ends came to 14 bases. CDR3 nucleotides: TGTGCCAGCAGCTTAGACTCGCGCCAGCTTAATGAGCAGTTCTTC. It codes for CASSLDSRQLNEQFF.

This clonotype was seen more than once but under ten times. Just one base apart from a much larger clone, this may be a read error. V gene TRBV5-1 combines with J gene TRBJ2-1; D is possibly TRBD2 (6 bases). This CDR3 region has 15 residues. The germline V gene has CDR1 SGHRS and CDR2 YFSETQ. V was shortened by 0 bases and J by 0 bases, with 7 bases between the two germline ends. The chain's CDR3 is CASSLDGSSYNEQFF. CDR3 nucleotides: TGCGCCAGCAGCTTGGACGGGAGCTCCTACAATGAGCAGTTCTTC.

V and J are TRBV29-1 and TRBJ2-7; TRBD1 might be the D (6 bases). The CDR3 loop spans 14 amino acids. Trimming took off 4 bases at V and 4 bases at J, with 17 bases between the two ends. The germline CDR1 and CDR2 sequences are SQVTM and ANQGSEA. CDR3 in amino acids: CSVGTDTGPYEQYF. The CDR3 DNA is TGCAGCGTTGGGACCGATACAGGGCCGTACGAGCAGTACTTC.

The chain links TRBV7-6 to TRBJ1-1; D call uncertain. The CDR3 has 13 residues. V was shortened by 2 bases and J by 11 bases, with 15 bases between the two germline ends. Germline CDR1 SGHVS, CDR2 FNYEAQ. CDR3 sequence (DNA): TGTGCCAGCAGCTTATTCCGGACCAGCCATGCTTTCTTT. Amino acid sequence: CASSLFRTSHAFF.

V gene TRBV2 combines with J gene TRBJ2-7, with 9 bases fitting TRBD1. The CDR3 has 14 amino acids. CDR1 and CDR2 (germline): SNHLY, FYNNEI. V lost 2 bases to trimming and J lost 2 bases; unmatched junction nucleotides: 1. The CDR3 region has the DNA TGTGCCAGCAGTGAACGGGACAGGGCCTACGAGCAGTACTTC. Protein product: CASSERDRAYEQYF. Combining the CDR3 with reference TRBV2 and TRBJ2-7 gives the whole variable domain EPEVTQTPSHQVTQMGQEVILRCVPISNHLYFYWYRQILGQKVEFLVSFYNNEISEKSEIFDDQFSVERPDGSNFTLKIRSTKLEDSAMYFCASSERDRAYEQYFGPGTRLTVT.

The chain uses TRBV29-1 and TRBJ2-1, with D unclear. CDR3 size: 13 residues. V was cut by 4 bases and J by 0 bases, with 7 bases left in between. Per germline, CDR1 SQVTM and CDR2 ANQGSEA. The CDR3 sequence is CSVVLNSYNEQFF. The CDR3 DNA reads as TGCAGCGTTGTTCTGAACTCCTACAATGAGCAGTTCTTC.

The CDR3 reads CASGSRWGAFF. The CDR3 DNA is TGTGCCTCAGGTTCTAGATGGGGAGCTTTCTTT. The V and J genes are TRBV12-3 or TRBV12-4 and TRBJ1-1; D gene uncertain. V lost 11 bases to trimming and J lost 10 bases, with 17 bases between them. CDR3 length: 11 amino acids.

This sequence joins TRBV20-1 and TRBJ1-1, with 7 bases matching TRBD1. This CDR3 is 16 amino acids long. With 3 bases clipped from V and 1 base from J, the junction kept 11 bases outside the gene matches. CDR1 and CDR2 from the germline V gene are DFQATT and SNEGSKA (reference sequence). CDR3 protein: CSARDLDRAGNTEAFF. The CDR3, as DNA: TGCAGTGCTAGGGACCTCGACAGGGCGGGGAACACTGAAGCTTTCTTT.

The chain couples TRBV20-1 to TRBJ1-5; D call uncertain. The CDR3 runs to 13 residues. The V and J ends lost 6 bases and 11 bases respectively, with 20 bases between them. Germline loops: CDR1 DFQATT, CDR2 SNEGSKA (reference sequence). The CDR3 DNA follows: TGCAGTGCAAGGACTAGCGCCAAAGAGACCCAGCATTTT. This translates into CSARTSAKETQHF.

This rearrangement joins TRBV4-3 to TRBJ2-5; D perhaps matches TRBD1 (6 bases). CDR3 length equals 13 residues. Germline CDR1 LGHNA, CDR2 YSLEER. Trimming left V 1 base short and J 6 bases short, with 9 bases between. The DNA of the CDR3 is TGCGCCAGCAGCCAAGCCAGGGGTAAGACCCAGTACTTC. Translated: CASSQARGKTQYF.

This clonotype has at least ten counts. The chain links TRBV3-1 to TRBJ2-7; D is possibly TRBD2 (6 bases). The CDR3 has 16 amino acids. Trimming removed 1 base from V and 6 bases from J, with 19 bases in between. Germline CDR1 reads LGHDT; CDR2 reads YNNKEL (reference sequence). CDR3 residues: CASSQGYSGFLAEQYF. The DNA for the CDR3 is TGTGCCAGCAGCCAAGGTTATAGCGGATTCCTCGCCGAGCAGTACTTC.

V is TRBV6-5 and J is TRBJ2-1, with 7 bases fitting TRBD1. The CDR3 length is 13 residues. Unmatched junction bases numbered 9, after V lost 8 bases and J lost 8 bases. From germline, CDR1 is MNHEY and CDR2 SVGAGI. The CDR3 sequence: CASSREGGDEQFF. CDR3 nucleotides: TGTGCCAGCTCGCGCGAAGGGGGCGATGAGCAGTTCTTC.

The chain employs TRBV7-3 and TRBJ2-3, with 13 positions matching TRBD2. Germline CDR1 SGHTA, CDR2 FQGTGA. The CDR3 is made up of 16 amino acids. After removal of 8 bases from V and 2 bases from J, the junction contained 7 bases not matched to a gene. In nucleotides, the CDR3 is TGTGCCAGCGCCATGGGACTAGCGGGAAACACAGATACGCAGTATTTT. Encoded protein: CASAMGLAGNTDTQYF.

This sequence joins TRBV12-3 or TRBV12-4 and TRBJ2-2; no clear D gene. V was clipped by 6 bases and J by 1 base, with 6 bases between them. The CDR3 runs 13 residues. DNA of the CDR3: TGTGCCAGCAGACAGTGGAACACCGGGGAGCTGTTTTTT. This sequence encodes CASRQWNTGELFF.

The gene calls are TRBV20-1 and TRBJ2-7; tentatively, D is TRBD2 (6 bases). The CDR3 covers 12 residues. CDR1 and CDR2 from the germline V gene are DFQATT and SNEGSKA (reference sequence). V dropped 5 bases and J dropped 2 bases, with 10 bases sitting between them. The CDR3 nucleotides read TGCAGTGCTTGGGACTCTCCCTACGAGCAGTACTTC. It yields the protein CSAWDSPYEQYF.

This clonotype was observed many times. This sequence joins TRBV28 and TRBJ2-7; 7 nucleotides line up with TRBD1. Germline CDR1 MDHEN, CDR2 SYDVKM. Unmatched junction bases numbered 7, after V lost 3 bases and J lost 2 bases. CDR3 length: 15 residues. CDR3 amino acids: CASSLAGQVPYEQYF. The DNA for the CDR3 is TGTGCCAGCAGTTTGGCAGGACAGGTCCCCTACGAGCAGTACTTC.

As regards this clonotype: The germline gene is not matched at one end of the junction; a read error may be the cause. This chain links TRBV7-9 with TRBJ1-5; D not resolved. The germline V gene has CDR1 SEHNR and CDR2 FQNEAQ (reference sequence). The CDR3 is 14 residues long. The CDR3 DNA sequence: TGCGCCAGCAGCCAAGATCTGGGCAATCAGCCCCAGCATTTT. Translation gives CASSQDLGNQPQHF.

The rearrangement uses TRBV9 and TRBJ2-5, with D perhaps TRBD2 (5 bases). The germline V gene has CDR1 SGDLS and CDR2 YYNGEE. V lost 4 bases to trimming and J lost 5 bases, with 12 bases between them. The CDR3 length is 13 residues. Here the CDR3 DNA reads TGTGCCAGCAGCTTCGGGAAATGGGAGACCCAGTACTTC. This translates into CASSFGKWETQYF.

A note on this clonotype: Sequence at one end of the junction differs from germline and may be a read error. The rearrangement joins TRBV5-4 to TRBJ2-7, with a possible D match to TRBD2 (5 bases). The V gene's germline CDR1 is SGHNT and CDR2 YYREEE (reference sequence). CDR3 length: 12 residues. In DNA form, the CDR3 reads TGTGCCAGCAGCTTAGAGGGCTACGAGCAGTGCTTC. Protein sequence: CASSLEGYEQCF.

This clonotype occurred once. The rearrangement links TRBV20-1 to TRBJ2-3; 12 positions agree with TRBD2. The V gene end was trimmed by 6 bases and the J gene end by 11 bases; junction bases not matched to a gene: 12. This CDR3 spans 14 amino acids. Germline assignment: CDR1 DFQATT and CDR2 SNEGSKA (reference sequence). In nucleotides, the CDR3 is TGCAGTGCAACACTAGCGGGGGGAGCATGGGAGCAGTATTTT. Residues: CSATLAGGAWEQYF.

Concerning this clonotype itself: Compared with germline, one end of the junction differs, possibly owing to a read error. The chain links TRBV7-4 to TRBJ1-6; the D is unclear. CDR1 and CDR2 from the germline V gene are SGHVT and SQSDAQ. CDR3 length equals 13 residues. CDR3 nucleotide sequence: TGTGCCAGCAGTAAGGCCAATAATTCACCCCCCCACTTT. This translates into CASSKANNSPPHF.

The chain recombines TRBV10-3 with TRBJ2-7; D ambiguous. The CDR3 runs 12 residues. Germline CDR1 and CDR2: ENHRY and SYGVKD. V was cut by 7 bases and J by 0 bases, with 7 bases left in between. The CDR3 sequence: CAIKPSSYEQYF. The CDR3 bases are TGTGCCATCAAGCCTAGCTCCTACGAGCAGTACTTC.

V and J are TRBV29-1 and TRBJ1-2; D possibly corresponds to TRBD1 (6 bases). Trimming pared 6 bases from V and 6 bases from J, leaving 11 bases between. The CDR3 runs 11 residues. Germline assignment: CDR1 SQVTM and CDR2 ANQGSEA. The CDR3 bases are TGCAGCGTATGGGACATCGATGGCTACACCTTC. Residues: CSVWDIDGYTF.

This clonotype was counted many times. Written as DNA, the CDR3 is TGTGCCAGTGGCCACACGGGCTCCTATAATTCACCCCTCCACTTT. This translates into CASGHTGSYNSPLHF. The chain employs TRBV19 and TRBJ1-6; the D is unclear. Trimming shortened V by 8 bases and J by 0 bases, and 11 bases separated the two germline ends. The CDR3 contains 15 residues. The germline V gene has CDR1 LNHDA and CDR2 SQIVND (reference sequence). Using reference TRBV19 and TRBJ1-6 for the parts outside the CDR3, the full variable domain is DGGITQSPKYLFRKEGQNVTLSCEQNLNHDAMYWYRQDPGQGLRLIYYSQIVNDFQKGDIAEGYSVSREKKESFPLTVTSAQKNPTAFYLCASGHTGSYNSPLHFGNGTRLTVT.

This chain connects TRBV6-2 or TRBV6-3 to TRBJ2-1; the match to TRBD2 covers 8 bases. J was trimmed by 4 bases and V by 4 bases; bases with no gene match: 9. The CDR3 is 16 residues long. CDR1 and CDR2 from the germline V gene are MNHEY and SVGEGT. The CDR3: CASSFGPGLGYNEQFF. The CDR3, as DNA: TGTGCCAGCAGTTTCGGACCGGGACTAGGTTACAATGAGCAGTTCTTC.